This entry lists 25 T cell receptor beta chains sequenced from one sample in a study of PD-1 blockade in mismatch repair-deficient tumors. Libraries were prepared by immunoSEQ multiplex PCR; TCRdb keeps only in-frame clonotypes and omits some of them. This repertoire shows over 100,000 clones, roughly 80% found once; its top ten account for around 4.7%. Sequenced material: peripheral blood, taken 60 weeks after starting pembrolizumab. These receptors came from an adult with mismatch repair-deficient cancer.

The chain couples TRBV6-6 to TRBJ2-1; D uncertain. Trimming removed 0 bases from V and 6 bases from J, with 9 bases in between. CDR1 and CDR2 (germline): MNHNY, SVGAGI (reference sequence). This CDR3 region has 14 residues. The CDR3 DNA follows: TGTGCCAGCAGTTACTCGCGGAAGAGCAATGAGCAGTTCTTC. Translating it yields CASSYSRKSNEQFF.

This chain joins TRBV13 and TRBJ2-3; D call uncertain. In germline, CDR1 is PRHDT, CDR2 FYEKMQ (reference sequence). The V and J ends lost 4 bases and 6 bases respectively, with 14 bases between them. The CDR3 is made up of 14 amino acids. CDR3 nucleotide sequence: TGTGCCAGCAGCTCGGCGACATCCCCGGATACGCAGTATTTT. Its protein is CASSSATSPDTQYF.

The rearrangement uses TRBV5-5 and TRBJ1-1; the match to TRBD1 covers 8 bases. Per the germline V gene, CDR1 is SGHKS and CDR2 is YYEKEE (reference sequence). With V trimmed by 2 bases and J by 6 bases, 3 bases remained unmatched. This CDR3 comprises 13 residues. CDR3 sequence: CASSLGTGPEAFF. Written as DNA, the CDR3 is TGTGCCAGCAGCTTAGGGACAGGCCCTGAAGCTTTCTTT.

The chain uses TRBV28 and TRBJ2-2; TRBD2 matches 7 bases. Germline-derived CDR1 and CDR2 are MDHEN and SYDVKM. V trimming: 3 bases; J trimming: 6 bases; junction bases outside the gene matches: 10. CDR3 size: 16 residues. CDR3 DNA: TGTGCCAGCAGTTTTGGGAACCGGGGGGTCCCCGGGGAGCTGTTTTTT. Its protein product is CASSFGNRGVPGELFF.

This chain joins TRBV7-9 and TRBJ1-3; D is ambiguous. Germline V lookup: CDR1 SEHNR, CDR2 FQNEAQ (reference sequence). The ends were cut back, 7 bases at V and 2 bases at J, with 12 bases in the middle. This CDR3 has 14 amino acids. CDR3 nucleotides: TGTGCCAGCACCACCCTCGAGGCTGGAAACACCATATATTTT. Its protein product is CASTTLEAGNTIYF.

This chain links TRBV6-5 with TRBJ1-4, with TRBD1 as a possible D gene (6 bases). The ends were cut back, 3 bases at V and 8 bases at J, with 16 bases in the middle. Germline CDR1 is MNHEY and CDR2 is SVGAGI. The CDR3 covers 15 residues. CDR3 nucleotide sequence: TGTGCCAGCAGTTATAGGGGGGGGATCGGGGAAAAACTGTTTTTT. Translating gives CASSYRGGIGEKLFF.

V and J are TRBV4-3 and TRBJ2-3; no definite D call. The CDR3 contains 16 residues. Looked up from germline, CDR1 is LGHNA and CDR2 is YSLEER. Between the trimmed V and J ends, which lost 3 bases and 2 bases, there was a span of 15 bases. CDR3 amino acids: CASSQDIGGYTDTQYF. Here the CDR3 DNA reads TGCGCCAGCAGCCAGGATATCGGCGGATACACAGATACGCAGTATTTT.

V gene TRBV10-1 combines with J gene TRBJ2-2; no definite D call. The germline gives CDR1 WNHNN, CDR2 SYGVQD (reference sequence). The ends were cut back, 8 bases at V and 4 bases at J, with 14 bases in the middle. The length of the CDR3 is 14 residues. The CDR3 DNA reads TGCGCCAGCCAAACCTCCTTTGGCACCGGGGAGCTGTTTTTT. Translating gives CASQTSFGTGELFF.

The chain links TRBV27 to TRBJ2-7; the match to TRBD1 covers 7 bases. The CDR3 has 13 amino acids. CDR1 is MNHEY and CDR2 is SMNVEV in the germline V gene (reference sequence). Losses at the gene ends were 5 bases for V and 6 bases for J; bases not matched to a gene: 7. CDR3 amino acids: CASSPKQGREQYF. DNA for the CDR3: TGTGCCAGCAGTCCGAAACAGGGGCGCGAGCAGTACTTC.

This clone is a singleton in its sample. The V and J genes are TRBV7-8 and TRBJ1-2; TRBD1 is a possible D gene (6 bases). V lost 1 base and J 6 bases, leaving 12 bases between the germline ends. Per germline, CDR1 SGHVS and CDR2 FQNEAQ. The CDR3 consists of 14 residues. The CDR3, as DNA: TGTGCCAGCAGCTTAGACAGGGTTATTCATGGCTACACCTTC. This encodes CASSLDRVIHGYTF. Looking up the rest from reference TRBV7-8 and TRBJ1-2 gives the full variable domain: GAGVSQSPRYKVAKRGQDVALRCDPISGHVSLFWYQQALGQGPEFLTYFQNEAQLDKSGLPSDRFFAERPEGSVSTLKIQRTQQEDSAVYLCASSLDRVIHGYTFGSGTRLTVV.

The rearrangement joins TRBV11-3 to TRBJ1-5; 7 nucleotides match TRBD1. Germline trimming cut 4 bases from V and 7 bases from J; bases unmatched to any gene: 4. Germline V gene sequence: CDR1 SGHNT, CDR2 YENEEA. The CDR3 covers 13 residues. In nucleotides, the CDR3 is TGTGCCAGCAGCTCCAGGGGGGGCCAGCCCCAGCATTTT. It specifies CASSSRGGQPQHF.

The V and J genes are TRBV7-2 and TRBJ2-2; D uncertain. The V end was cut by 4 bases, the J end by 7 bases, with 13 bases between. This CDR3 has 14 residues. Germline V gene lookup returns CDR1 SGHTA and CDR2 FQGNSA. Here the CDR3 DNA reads TGTGCCAGCAGCTCAAAGACCCTGGTCGGGGAGCTGTTTTTT. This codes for CASSSKTLVGELFF.

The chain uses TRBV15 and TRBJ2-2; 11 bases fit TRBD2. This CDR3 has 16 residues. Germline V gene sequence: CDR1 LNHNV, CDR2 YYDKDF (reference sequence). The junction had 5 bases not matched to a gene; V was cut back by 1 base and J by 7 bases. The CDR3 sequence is CATSRGLAGSGGELFF. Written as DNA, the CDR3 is TGTGCCACCAGCAGAGGACTAGCGGGATCCGGCGGGGAGCTGTTTTTT.

This CDR3 reads CASSLYELNEQYF. In nucleotides, the CDR3 is TGTGCCAGCAGCTTATATGAATTAAACGAGCAGTACTTC. J is TRBJ2-7 and V is TRBV7-2; unclear D gene. The CDR3 contains 13 residues. V lost 2 bases to trimming and J lost 5 bases, with 10 bases between them. The germline gives CDR1 SGHTA, CDR2 FQGNSA.

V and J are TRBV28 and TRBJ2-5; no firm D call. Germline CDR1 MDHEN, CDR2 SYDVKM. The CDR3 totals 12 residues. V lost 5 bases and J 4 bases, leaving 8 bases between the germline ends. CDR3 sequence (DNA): TGTGCCAGCAGTATACGGTCAGAGACCCAGTACTTC. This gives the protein CASSIRSETQYF.

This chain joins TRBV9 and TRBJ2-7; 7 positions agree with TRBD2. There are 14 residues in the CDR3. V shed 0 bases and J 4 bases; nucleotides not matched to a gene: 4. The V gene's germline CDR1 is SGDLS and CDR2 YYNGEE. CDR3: CASSVAGGGYEQYF. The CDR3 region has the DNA TGTGCCAGCAGCGTAGCGGGAGGTGGGTACGAGCAGTACTTC.

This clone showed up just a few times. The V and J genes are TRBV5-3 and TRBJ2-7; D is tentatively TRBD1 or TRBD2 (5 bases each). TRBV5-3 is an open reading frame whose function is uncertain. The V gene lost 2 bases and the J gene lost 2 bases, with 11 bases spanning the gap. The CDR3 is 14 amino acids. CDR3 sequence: CARSFYRGPYEQYF. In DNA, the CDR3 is TGTGCCAGAAGCTTCTACCGGGGACCCTACGAGCAGTACTTC.

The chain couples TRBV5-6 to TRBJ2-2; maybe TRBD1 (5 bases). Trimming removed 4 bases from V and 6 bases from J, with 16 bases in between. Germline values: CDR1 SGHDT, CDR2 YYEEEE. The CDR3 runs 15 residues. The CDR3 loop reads CASSPVGVRPGELFF. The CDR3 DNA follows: TGTGCCAGCAGCCCGGTAGGGGTTCGACCCGGGGAGCTGTTTTTT.

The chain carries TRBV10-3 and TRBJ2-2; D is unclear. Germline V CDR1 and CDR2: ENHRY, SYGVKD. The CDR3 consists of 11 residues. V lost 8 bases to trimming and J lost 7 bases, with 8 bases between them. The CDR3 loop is CAIYSSGELFF. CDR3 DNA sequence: TGTGCCATCTACTCTAGCGGGGAGCTGTTTTTT.

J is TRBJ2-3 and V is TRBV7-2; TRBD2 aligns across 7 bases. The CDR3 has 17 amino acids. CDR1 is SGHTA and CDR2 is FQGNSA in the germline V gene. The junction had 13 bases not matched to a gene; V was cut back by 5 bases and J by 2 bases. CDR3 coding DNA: TGTGCCAGCAGCCTGGAAGCCGGGACTACCATCACAGATACGCAGTATTTT. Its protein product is CASSLEAGTTITDTQYF.

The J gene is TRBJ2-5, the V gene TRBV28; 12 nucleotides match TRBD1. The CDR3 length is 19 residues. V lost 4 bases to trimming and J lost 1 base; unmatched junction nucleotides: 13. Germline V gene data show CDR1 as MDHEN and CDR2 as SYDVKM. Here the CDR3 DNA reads TGTGCCAGCAGTTCGCGGCAGGGACAGGGGGCGTCCGCCCAAGAGACCCAGTACTTC. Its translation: CASSSRQGQGASAQETQYF.

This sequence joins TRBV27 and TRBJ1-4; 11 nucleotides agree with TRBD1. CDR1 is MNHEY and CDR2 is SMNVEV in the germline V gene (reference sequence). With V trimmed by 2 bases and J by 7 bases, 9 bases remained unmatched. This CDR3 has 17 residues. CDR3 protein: CASSLRPKDRGPEKLFF. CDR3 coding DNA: TGTGCCAGCAGTTTAAGGCCGAAGGACAGGGGGCCTGAAAAACTGTTTTTT.

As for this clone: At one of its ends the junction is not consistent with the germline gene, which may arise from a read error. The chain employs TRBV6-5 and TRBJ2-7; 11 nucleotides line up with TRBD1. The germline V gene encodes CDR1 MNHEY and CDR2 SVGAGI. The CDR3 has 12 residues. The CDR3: CASSTRGTGGSF. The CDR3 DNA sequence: TGTGCCAGCAGCACACGCGGGACAGGGGGAAGTTTC.

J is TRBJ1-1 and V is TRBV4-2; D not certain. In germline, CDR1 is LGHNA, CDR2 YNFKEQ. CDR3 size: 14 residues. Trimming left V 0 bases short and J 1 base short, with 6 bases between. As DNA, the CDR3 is TGTGCCAGCAGCCAAGATACAGCGAACACTGAAGCTTTCTTT. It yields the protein CASSQDTANTEAFF.

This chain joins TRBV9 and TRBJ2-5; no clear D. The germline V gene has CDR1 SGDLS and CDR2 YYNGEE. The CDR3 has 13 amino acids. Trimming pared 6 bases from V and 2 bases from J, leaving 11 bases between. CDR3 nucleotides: TGTGCCAGCAATATAGAAGGGCAAGAGACCCAGTACTTC. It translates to CASNIEGQETQYF.